This T cell receptor beta chain came from a study of blood T cell repertoires in COVID-19. Background on the study: The analysed material was cDNA or gDNA that came from T cells, B-cell-depleted T cells, or PBMCs.

Trimming took off 1 base at V and 2 bases at J, with 5 bases between the two ends. The CDR3 is 13 residues long. The count of this clone is one. Only in-frame clones appear in the TCRdb table, and some are missing; sequencing was by immunoSEQ multiplex PCR. This table has approximately 210,000 clones, 65% to 80% appearing once. The chain has TRBV12-3 or TRBV12-4 and TRBJ2-5; no clear D gene. This clonotype originated in a woman between 45 and 65 years old with acute COVID-19. The sample consisted of PBMCs or T cells enriched from blood (not recorded which). The CDR3 DNA reads TGTGCCAGCAGTTTAGGCGGACAAGAGACCCAGTACTTC. It translates to CASSLGGQETQYF.